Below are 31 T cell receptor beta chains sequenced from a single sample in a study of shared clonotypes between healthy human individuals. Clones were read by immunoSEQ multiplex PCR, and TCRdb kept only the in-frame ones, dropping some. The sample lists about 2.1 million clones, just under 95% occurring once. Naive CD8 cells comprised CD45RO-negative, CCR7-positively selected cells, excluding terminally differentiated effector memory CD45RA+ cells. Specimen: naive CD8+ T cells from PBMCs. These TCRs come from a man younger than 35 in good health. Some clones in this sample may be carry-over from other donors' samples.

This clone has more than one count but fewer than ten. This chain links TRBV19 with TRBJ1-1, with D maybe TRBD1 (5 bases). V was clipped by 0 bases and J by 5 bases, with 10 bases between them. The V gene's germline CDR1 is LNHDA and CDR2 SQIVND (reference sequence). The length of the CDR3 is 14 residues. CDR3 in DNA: TGTGCCAGTAGTATAGAGGCAGGGATGACTGAAGCTTTCTTT. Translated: CASSIEAGMTEAFF.

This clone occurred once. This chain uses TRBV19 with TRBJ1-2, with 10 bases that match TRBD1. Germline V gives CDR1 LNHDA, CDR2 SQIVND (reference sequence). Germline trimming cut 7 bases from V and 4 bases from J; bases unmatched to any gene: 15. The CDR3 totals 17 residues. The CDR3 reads CASTSLDRGNLVYGYTF. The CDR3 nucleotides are TGTGCCAGTACCTCACTGGACAGGGGGAATCTAGTCTATGGCTACACCTTC.

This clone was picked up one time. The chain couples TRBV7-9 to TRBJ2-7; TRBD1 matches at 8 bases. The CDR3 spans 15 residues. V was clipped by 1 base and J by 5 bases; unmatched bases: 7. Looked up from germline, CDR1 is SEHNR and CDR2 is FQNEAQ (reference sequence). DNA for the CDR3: TGTGCCAGCAGCTTAGGGGCAGGGGGCGGCCACGAGCAGTACTTC. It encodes CASSLGAGGGHEQYF. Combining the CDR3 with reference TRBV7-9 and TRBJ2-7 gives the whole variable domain DTGVSQNPRHKITKRGQNVTFRCDPISEHNRLYWYRQTLGQGPEFLTYFQNEAQLEKSRLLSDRFSAERPKGSFSTLEIQRTEQGDSAMYLCASSLGAGGGHEQYFGPGTRLTVT.

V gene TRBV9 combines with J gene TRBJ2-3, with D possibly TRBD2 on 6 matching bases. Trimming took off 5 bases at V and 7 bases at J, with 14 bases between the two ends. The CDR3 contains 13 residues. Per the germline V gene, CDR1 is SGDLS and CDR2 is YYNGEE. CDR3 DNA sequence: TGTGCCAGCAGTGGGACTGAGGGAAATACGCAGTATTTT. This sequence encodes CASSGTEGNTQYF.

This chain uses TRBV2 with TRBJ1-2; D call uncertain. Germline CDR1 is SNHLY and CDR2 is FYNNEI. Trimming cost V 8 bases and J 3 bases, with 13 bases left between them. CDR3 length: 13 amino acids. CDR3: CASGGLEDYGYTF. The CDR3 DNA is TGTGCCAGCGGCGGTCTTGAGGACTATGGCTACACCTTC.

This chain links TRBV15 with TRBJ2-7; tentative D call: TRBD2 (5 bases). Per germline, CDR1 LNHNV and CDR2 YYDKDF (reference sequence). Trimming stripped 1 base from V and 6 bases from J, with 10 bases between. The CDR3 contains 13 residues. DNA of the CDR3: TGTGCCACCAGCAGAGCCACGGGAAGCGAGCAGTACTTC. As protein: CATSRATGSEQYF.

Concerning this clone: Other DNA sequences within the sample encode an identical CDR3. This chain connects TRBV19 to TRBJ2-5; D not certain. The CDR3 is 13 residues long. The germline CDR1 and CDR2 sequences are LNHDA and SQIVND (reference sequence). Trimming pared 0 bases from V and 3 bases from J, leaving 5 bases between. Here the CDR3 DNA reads TGTGCCAGTAGTATAGATGGCGAAGAGACCCAGTACTTC. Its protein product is CASSIDGEETQYF.

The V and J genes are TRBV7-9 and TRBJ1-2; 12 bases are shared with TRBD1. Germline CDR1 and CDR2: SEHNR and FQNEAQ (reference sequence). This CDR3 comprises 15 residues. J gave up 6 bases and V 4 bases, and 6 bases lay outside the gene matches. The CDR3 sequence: CASSYSGQGADGYTF. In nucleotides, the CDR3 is TGTGCCAGCAGCTATTCGGGACAGGGGGCCGATGGCTACACCTTC.

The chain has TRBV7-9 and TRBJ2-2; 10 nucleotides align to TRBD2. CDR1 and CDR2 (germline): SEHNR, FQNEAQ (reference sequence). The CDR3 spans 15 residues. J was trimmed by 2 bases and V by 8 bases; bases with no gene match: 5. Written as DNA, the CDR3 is TGTGCCAGCGGCTCTAGCGGGAGCAACACCGGGGAGCTGTTTTTT. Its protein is CASGSSGSNTGELFF.

DNA for the CDR3: TGCGCCAGCAGCCAAGATACTAGCGGTGGAGCTGAAGATGAGCAGTTCTTC. This translates into CASSQDTSGGAEDEQFF. The J gene is TRBJ2-1, the V gene TRBV4-3; 8 positions match TRBD2. Germline V lookup: CDR1 LGHNA, CDR2 YSLEER. V lost 0 bases to trimming and J lost 8 bases; unmatched junction nucleotides: 12. The CDR3 runs 17 residues.

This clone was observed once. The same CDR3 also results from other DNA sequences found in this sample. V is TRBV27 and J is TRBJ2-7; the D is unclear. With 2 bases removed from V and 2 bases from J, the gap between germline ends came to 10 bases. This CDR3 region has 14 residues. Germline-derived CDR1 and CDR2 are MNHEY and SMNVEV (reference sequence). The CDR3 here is CASSLSGPTYEQYF. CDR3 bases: TGTGCCAGCAGTTTAAGTGGGCCAACCTACGAGCAGTACTTC.

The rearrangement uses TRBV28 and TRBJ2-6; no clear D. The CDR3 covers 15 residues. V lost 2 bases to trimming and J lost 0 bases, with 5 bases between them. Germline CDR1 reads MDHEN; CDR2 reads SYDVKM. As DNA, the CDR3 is TGTGCCAGCAGTTTAAGGATCTCTGGGGCCAACGTCCTGACTTTC. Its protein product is CASSLRISGANVLTF.

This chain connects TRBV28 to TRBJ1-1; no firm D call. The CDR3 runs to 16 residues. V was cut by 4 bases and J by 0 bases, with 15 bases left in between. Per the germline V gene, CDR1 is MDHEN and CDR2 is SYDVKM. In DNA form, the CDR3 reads TGTGCCAGCAGTTCTCTGGACGAGATCATGAACACTGAAGCTTTCTTT. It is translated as CASSSLDEIMNTEAFF.

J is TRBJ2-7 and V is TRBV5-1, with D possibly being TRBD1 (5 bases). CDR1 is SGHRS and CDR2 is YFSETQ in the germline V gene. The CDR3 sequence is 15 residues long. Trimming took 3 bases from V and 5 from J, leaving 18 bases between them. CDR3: CASSWGAVQENEQYF. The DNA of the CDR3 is TGCGCCAGCAGCTGGGGCGCTGTTCAGGAGAACGAGCAGTACTTC.

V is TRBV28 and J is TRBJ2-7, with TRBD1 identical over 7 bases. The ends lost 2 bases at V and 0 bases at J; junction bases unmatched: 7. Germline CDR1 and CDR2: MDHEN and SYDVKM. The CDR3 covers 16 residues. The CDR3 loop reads CASSLHRDSASYEQYF. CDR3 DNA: TGTGCCAGCAGTTTACACCGGGACAGCGCCTCCTACGAGCAGTACTTC.

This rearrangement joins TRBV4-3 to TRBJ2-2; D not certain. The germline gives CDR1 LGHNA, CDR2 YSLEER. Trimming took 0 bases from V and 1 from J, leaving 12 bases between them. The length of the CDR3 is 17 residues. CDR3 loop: CASSQDWTGQNTGELFF. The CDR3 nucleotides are TGCGCCAGCAGCCAAGATTGGACCGGGCAGAACACCGGGGAGCTGTTTTTT.

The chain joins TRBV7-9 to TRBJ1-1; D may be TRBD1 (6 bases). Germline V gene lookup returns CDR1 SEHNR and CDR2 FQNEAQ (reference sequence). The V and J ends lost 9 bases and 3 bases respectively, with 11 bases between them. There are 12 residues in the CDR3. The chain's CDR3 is CASQGYYTEAFF. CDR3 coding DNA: TGTGCCAGTCAGGGGTATTACACTGAAGCTTTCTTT. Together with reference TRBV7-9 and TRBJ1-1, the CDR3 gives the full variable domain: DTGVSQNPRHKITKRGQNVTFRCDPISEHNRLYWYRQTLGQGPEFLTYFQNEAQLEKSRLLSDRFSAERPKGSFSTLEIQRTEQGDSAMYLCASQGYYTEAFFGQGTRLTVV.

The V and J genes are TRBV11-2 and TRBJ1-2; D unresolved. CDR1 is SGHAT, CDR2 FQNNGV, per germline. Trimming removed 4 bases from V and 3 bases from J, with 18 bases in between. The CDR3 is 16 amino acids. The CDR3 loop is CASSSPHFGKDYGYTF. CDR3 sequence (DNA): TGTGCCAGCAGCTCCCCCCACTTCGGAAAGGACTATGGCTACACCTTC.

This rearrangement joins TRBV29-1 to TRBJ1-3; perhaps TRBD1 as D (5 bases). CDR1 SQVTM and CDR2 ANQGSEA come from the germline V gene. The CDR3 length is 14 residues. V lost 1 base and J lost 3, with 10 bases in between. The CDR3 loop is CSVEGGVYGNTIYF. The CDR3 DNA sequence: TGCAGCGTTGAAGGAGGGGTTTATGGAAACACCATATATTTT.

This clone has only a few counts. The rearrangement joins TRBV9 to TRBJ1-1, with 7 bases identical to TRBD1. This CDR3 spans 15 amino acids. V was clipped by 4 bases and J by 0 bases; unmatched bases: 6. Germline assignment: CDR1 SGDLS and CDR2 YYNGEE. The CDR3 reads CASSKPGQMNTEAFF. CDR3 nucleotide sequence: TGTGCCAGCAGCAAACCGGGACAGATGAACACTGAAGCTTTCTTT.

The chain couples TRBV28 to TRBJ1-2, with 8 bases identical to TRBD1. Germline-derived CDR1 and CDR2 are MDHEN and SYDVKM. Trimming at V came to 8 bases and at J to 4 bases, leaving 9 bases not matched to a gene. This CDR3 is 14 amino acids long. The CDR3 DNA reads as TGTGCCAGCGGCCTACAGGGGGGACTCTATGGCTACACCTTC. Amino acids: CASGLQGGLYGYTF.

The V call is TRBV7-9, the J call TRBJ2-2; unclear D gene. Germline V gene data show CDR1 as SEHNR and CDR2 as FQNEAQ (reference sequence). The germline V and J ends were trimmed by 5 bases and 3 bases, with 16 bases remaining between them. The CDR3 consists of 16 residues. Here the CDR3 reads CASSPPRELDTGELFF. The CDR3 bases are TGTGCCAGCAGCCCACCAAGAGAGTTAGACACCGGGGAGCTGTTTTTT.

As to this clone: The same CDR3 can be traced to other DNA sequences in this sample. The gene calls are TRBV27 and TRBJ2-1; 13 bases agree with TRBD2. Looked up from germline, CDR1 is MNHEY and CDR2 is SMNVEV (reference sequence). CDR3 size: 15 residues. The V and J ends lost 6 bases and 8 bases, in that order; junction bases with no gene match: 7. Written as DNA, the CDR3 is TGTGCCAGCAGCCTAACTAGCGGGAGGGGGTATGAGCAGTTCTTC. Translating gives CASSLTSGRGYEQFF.

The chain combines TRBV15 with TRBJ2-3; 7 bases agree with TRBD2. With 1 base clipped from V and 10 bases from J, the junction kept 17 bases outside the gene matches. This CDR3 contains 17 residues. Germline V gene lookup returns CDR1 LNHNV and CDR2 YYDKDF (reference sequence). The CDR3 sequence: CATSRARLGSLAGAQYF. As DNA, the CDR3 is TGTGCCACCAGCAGAGCTCGCCTAGGGTCACTGGCGGGGGCGCAGTATTTT.

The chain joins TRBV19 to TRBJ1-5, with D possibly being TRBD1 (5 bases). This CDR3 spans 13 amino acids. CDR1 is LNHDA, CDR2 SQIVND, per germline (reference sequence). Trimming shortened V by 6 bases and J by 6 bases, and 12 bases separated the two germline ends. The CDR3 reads CASRWGGVQPQHF. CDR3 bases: TGTGCCAGTAGATGGGGGGGTGTTCAGCCCCAGCATTTT.

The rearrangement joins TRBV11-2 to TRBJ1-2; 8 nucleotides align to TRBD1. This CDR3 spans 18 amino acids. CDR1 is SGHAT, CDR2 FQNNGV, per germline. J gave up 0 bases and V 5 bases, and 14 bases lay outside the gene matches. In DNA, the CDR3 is TGTGCCAGCAGCCCGAGGCAGGGGGCGACTACCCCTAACTATGGCTACACCTTC. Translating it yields CASSPRQGATTPNYGYTF.

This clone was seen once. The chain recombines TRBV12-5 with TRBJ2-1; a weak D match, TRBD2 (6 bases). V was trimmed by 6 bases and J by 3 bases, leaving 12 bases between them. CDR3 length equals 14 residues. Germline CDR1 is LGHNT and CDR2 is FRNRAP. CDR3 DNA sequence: TGTGCTAGTGGAGATGGAGGGATCTACAATGAGCAGTTCTTC. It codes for CASGDGGIYNEQFF. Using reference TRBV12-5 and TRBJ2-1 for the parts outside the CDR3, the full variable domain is DARVTQTPRHKVTEMGQEVTMRCQPILGHNTVFWYRQTMMQGLELLAYFRNRAPLDDSGMPKDRFSAEMPDATLATLKIQPSEPRDSAVYFCASGDGGIYNEQFFGPGTRLTVL.

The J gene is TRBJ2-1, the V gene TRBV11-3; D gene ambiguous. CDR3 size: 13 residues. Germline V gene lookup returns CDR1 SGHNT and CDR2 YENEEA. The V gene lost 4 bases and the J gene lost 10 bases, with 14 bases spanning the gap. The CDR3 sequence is CASSSIGPEEQFF. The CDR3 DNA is TGTGCCAGCAGCTCTATCGGCCCCGAGGAGCAGTTCTTC.

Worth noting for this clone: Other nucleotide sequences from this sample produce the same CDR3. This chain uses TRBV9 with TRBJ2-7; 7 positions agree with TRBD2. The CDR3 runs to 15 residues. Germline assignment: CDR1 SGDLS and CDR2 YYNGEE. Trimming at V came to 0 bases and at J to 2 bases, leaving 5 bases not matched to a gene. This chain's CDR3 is CASSVASGGTYEQYF. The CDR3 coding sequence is TGTGCCAGCAGCGTAGCTAGCGGAGGTACCTACGAGCAGTACTTC.

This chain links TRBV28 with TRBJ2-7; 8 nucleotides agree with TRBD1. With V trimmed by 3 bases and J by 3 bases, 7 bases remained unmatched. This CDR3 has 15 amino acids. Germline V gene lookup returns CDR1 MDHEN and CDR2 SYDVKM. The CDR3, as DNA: TGTGCCAGCAGTTTCGATGCAGGGGGCAGCTACGAGCAGTACTTC. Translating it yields CASSFDAGGSYEQYF.

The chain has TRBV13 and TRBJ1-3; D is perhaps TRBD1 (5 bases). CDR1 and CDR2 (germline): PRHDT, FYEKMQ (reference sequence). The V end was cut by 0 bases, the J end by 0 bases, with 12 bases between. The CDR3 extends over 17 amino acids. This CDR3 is CASSLGSGTSSGNTIYF. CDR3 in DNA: TGTGCCAGCAGCTTAGGCTCAGGGACGAGCTCTGGAAACACCATATATTTT. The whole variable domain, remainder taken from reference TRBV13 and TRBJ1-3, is AAGVIQSPRHLIKEKRETATLKCYPIPRHDTVYWYQQGPGQDPQFLISFYEKMQSDKGSIPDRFSAQQFSDYHSELNMSSLELGDSALYFCASSLGSGTSSGNTIYFGEGSWLTVV.